The TCR beta chain under discussion was sequenced for a study of blood T cell repertoires in COVID-19. Source study methods: Estimated nucleated cell counts came from reference gene primer amplification. Using immunoSEQ multiplex PCR, the repertoire was profiled, and TCRdb retains in-frame clones only, with some absent. Clonal size and the V and J genes are those of that table, whereas D and trimming came from the DNA. The sample has roughly 240,000 clones, 85% seen once. From germline, CDR1 is SGHDN and CDR2 FVKESK. The CDR3 sequence is 13 residues long. V lost 6 bases and J lost 0, with 6 bases in between. The Seattle patients, enrolled during active infection, were followed longitudinally.

The chain links TRBV14 to TRBJ1-3; D ambiguous. The TCR sequence derives from a middle-aged man with COVID-19, enrolled during active disease. Sequenced input: peripheral blood. CDR3 sequence: CASSLSSGNTIYF. CDR3 DNA: TGTGCCAGCAGTCTCAGCTCTGGAAACACCATATATTTT.